This T cell receptor beta chain was captured by sequencing in a study of cytomegalovirus exposure and HLA in healthy donors. The CDR3 has 17 amino acids. Trimming removed 4 bases from V and 2 bases from J; junction bases left unmatched: 8. Germline V gives CDR1 SGHAT, CDR2 FQNNGV. It was with 60 Vbeta and 13 Jbeta primers that the PCR ran. Repertoires were generated with immunoSEQ multiplex PCR, while TCRdb's copy carries only in-frame clones and drops some. The table records 190,000 or so clones, about four fifths of them present only once. The chain employs TRBV11-2 and TRBJ2-6, with 7 nucleotides matching TRBD1. Sequenced input: PBMCs. The source of this sequence is a man aged 45-60 years in good health and CMV-seronegative. CDR3 bases: TGTGCCAGCAGCTCCAGGGGGTCGGGTCCTGGGGCCAACGTCCTGACTTTC. The encoded protein is CASSSRGSGPGANVLTF.